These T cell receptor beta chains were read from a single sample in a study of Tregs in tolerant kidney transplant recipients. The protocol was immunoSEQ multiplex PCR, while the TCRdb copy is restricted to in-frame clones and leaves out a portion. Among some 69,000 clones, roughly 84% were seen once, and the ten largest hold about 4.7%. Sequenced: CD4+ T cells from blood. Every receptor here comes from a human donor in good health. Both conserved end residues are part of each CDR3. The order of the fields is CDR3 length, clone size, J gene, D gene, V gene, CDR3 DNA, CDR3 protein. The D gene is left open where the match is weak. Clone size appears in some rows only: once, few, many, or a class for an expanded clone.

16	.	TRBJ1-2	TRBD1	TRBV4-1	TGCGCCAGCAGCCAAGCGGGACAGGGGTCAGGGTATGGCTACACCTTC	CASSQAGQGSGYGYTF
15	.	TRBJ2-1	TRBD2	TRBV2	TGTGCCAGCAGTGAGAGGCTAGCGGGCTACAATGAGCAGTTCTTC	CASSERLAGYNEQFF
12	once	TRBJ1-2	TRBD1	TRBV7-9	TGCGCCAGCAGCTTAACAGGGGATGGCTACACCTTC	CASSLTGDGYTF
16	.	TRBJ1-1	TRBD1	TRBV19	TGTGCCAGTAGTCCGTCCGGGACAGGATCGAACACTGAAGCTTTCTTT	CASSPSGTGSNTEAFF
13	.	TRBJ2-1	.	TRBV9	TGTGCCAGCAGCGTATCAGGGAGCAATGAGCAGTTCTTC	CASSVSGSNEQFF
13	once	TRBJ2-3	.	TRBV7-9	TGTGCCAGCAGCTCATACCTTACAGATACGCAGTATTTT	CASSSYLTDTQYF
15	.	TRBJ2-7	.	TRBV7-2	TGTGCCAGCAGCTTGAGGCAGGGTGGTACCTACGAGCAGTACTTC	CASSLRQGGTYEQYF
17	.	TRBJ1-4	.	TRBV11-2	TGTGCCAGCAGCTTATCGGGAACCCGGGGTCTCAATGAAAAACTGTTTTTT	CASSLSGTRGLNEKLFF
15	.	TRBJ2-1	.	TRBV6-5	TGTGCCAGCACACGGGGCAGCCCCTCCTACAATGAGCAGTTCTTC	CASTRGSPSYNEQFF
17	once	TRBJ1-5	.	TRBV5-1	TGCGCCAGCAGCCTGGCGGATCTGGACAGTGGGGATCAGCCCCAGCATTTT	CASSLADLDSGDQPQHF
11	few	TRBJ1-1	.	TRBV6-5	TGTGCCAGCAGTTCCCCAACTGAAGCTTTCTTT	CASSSPTEAFF
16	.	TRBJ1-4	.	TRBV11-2	TGTGCCAGCAGCTTATGGTCGGTCAGGGAGTCGAAAAAACTGTTTTTT	CASSLWSVRESKKLFF
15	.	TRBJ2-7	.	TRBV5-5	TGTGCCAGCAGCTTGGTCCGAGTCGGGGCCTACGAGCAGTACTTC	CASSLVRVGAYEQYF
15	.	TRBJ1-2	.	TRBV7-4	TGTGCCAGCAGCTTAGGGGCAACCATATTTGGTGGCTACACCTTC	CASSLGATIFGGYTF
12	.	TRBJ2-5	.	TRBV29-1	TGCAGCGGTAGGGGTGGAGGAGAGACCCAGTACTTC	CSGRGGGETQYF
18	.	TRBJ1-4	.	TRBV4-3	TGCGCCAGCAGCCAAGACTCCCAGGGAAGAGGGACTAATGAAAAACTGTTTTTT	CASSQDSQGRGTNEKLFF
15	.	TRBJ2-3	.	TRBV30	TGTGCCTGGAGTAATTTACGGGGGAGCACAGATACGCAGTATTTT	CAWSNLRGSTDTQYF
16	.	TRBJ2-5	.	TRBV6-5	TGTGCCAGCAGTTACTCCAGGGCGGGGGCCCAAGAGACCCAGTACTTC	CASSYSRAGAQETQYF
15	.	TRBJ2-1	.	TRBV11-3	TGTGCCAGCAGCTTAACGCGAGGGGTCTACAATGAGCAGTTCTTC	CASSLTRGVYNEQFF
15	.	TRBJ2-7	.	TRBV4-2	TGTGCCAGCAGCCAAGCTCAACGGGCCTCCTACGAGCAGTACTTC	CASSQAQRASYEQYF
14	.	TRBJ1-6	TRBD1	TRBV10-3	TGTGCCATCAGGGCCGGGACAGCTAATTCACCCCTCCACTTT	CAIRAGTANSPLHF
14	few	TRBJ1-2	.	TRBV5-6	TGTGCCAGCAGCTTTGGGGGGAGGTTTCGGCGCTACACCTTC	CASSFGGRFRRYTF
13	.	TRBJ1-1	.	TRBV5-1	TGCGCCAGCAGCTTGGCCGGGGACGCTGAAGCTTTCTTT	CASSLAGDAEAFF
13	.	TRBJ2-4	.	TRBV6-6	TGTGCCAGCAGTTTCTCGCCCCCAAACATTCAGTACTTC	CASSFSPPNIQYF
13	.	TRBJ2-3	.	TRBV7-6	TGTGCCAGCAGCTTCGGAAGCACAGATACGCAGTATTTT	CASSFGSTDTQYF
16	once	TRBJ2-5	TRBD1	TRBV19	TGTGCCAGTAGTATCCGTCCCGGGACAGGAGGCGAGACCCAGTACTTC	CASSIRPGTGGETQYF
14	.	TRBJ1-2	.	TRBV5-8	TGTGCCAGCACTACTAGGCAGTTGAACTATGGCTACACCTTC	CASTTRQLNYGYTF
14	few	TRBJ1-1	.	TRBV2	TGTGCCAGCAGTGTGCAGGGGATCAGTAAAGAAGCTTTCTTT	CASSVQGISKEAFF
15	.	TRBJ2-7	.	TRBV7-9	TGTGCCAGCAGCTTAGCGGCCGTCGTATCCTACGAGCAGTACTTC	CASSLAAVVSYEQYF
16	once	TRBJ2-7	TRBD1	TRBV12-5	TGTGCTAGTGGTTTGGTGGCCGGACAGGGGTCCTACGAGCAGTACTTC	CASGLVAGQGSYEQYF
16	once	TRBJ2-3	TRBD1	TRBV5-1	TGCGCCAGCAGCTTTGGATCAGGACAGGACACAGATACGCAGTATTTT	CASSFGSGQDTDTQYF
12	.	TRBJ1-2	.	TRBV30	TGTGCCTGGAGAGGACCCCTGGGAGGCTACACCTTC	CAWRGPLGGYTF